The TCR beta chain under discussion was sequenced for a study of T cell responses to AZD1222 COVID-19 vaccine. Study-level findings and limits: Across the whole spike, CD4 TCRs peaked at regions 160-218 and 743-854.

Concerning this clone itself: Its target is not known.

The CDR3 is 14 residues long. V lost 0 bases and J lost 7; bases outside the gene matches: 7. Germline CDR1 and CDR2: GTSNPN and SVGIG (reference sequence). Using immunoSEQ multiplex PCR, the repertoire was profiled, and TCRdb retains in-frame clones only, with some absent. The data contain 120,000 or so clones, roughly 89% of them singletons. The material sequenced was peripheral blood, taken on day 0 of AZD1222 vaccination. The V and J genes are TRBV30 and TRBJ1-2; 8 bases match TRBD1. The receptor was isolated from an adult in good health. This CDR3 reads CAWSVLQGVGGYTF. In DNA form, the CDR3 reads TGTGCCTGGAGTGTATTACAGGGGGTGGGTGGCTACACCTTC.